The 13 T cell receptor beta chains below come from one sample, sequenced in a study of type 1 and type 2 diabetes patients. The PCR template was genomic DNA. Amplification of the beta chain CDR3 used 30 forward and 13 reverse multiplex primers. In TCRdb, the multiplex PCR reads were re-called with MiXCR into one record per CDR3 protein. This table holds about 270,000 distinct CDR3 sequences, roughly 50% found once. Material: peripheral blood mononuclear cells (PBMCs). The receptors come from a man between 18 and 29 years old with type 2 diabetes.

In this sample, this clonotype turned up once. The chain combines TRBV7-3 with TRBJ2-4; 11 bases fit TRBD2. CDR3 length equals 15 residues. Germline V gene lookup returns CDR1 SGHTA and CDR2 FQGTGA. V was pared by 5 bases and J by 8 bases, with 8 bases of the junction left unmatched. CDR3 region: CASSPTGTSGDIQYF. The CDR3 nucleotides are TGTGCCAGCAGCCCCACCGGGACTAGCGGAGACATTCAGTACTTC.

This clonotype was picked up a small number of times. This chain joins TRBV30 and TRBJ2-5, with 10 bases that match TRBD1. After removal of 1 base from V and 7 bases from J, the junction contained 6 bases not matched to a gene. Germline V lookup: CDR1 GTSNPN, CDR2 SVGIG (reference sequence). This CDR3 comprises 14 residues. CDR3: CAWSGGTGDVTQYF. CDR3 DNA sequence: TGTGCCTGGAGTGGAGGGACAGGGGATGTGACCCAGTACTTC.

This clonotype was detected only a few times. The chain is built from TRBV7-2 and TRBJ1-2; D might be TRBD1 (5 bases). The length of the CDR3 is 13 residues. V was shortened by 1 base and J by 8 bases, with 11 bases between the two germline ends. CDR1 is SGHTA, CDR2 FQGNSA, per germline. The CDR3 loop is CASSLDRDPGYTF. CDR3 bases: TGTGCCAGCAGCTTAGACCGGGACCCCGGCTACACCTTC.

This chain uses TRBV7-2 with TRBJ2-1; D unclear. V lost 5 bases and J 2 bases, leaving 13 bases between the germline ends. This CDR3 contains 15 residues. Germline CDR1 reads SGHTA; CDR2 reads FQGNSA. CDR3 nucleotides: TGTGCCAGCAGCCGTGACCGTGGGACCTACAATGAGCAGTTCTTC. It translates to CASSRDRGTYNEQFF.

This clonotype has ten or more counts. The V call is TRBV2, the J call TRBJ2-7; no firm D call. Germline assignment: CDR1 SNHLY and CDR2 FYNNEI. The CDR3 is made up of 11 amino acids. V lost 8 bases to trimming and J lost 4 bases, with 9 bases between them. The CDR3, as DNA: TGTGCCAGCGAACAGACGTACGAGCAGTACTTC. Translated, it gives CASEQTYEQYF.

In its sample, this clonotype was seen a few times. One end of the junction is discordant with germline, which a read error may explain. J is TRBJ1-2 and V is TRBV28; D gene ambiguous. The germline gives CDR1 MDHEN, CDR2 SYDVKM. The CDR3 loop spans 10 amino acids. Here the CDR3 reads CASSLNGLFF. In DNA form, the CDR3 reads TGTGCCAGCAGTTTAAACGGCCTTTTCTTC.

The chain employs TRBV7-2 and TRBJ2-2; unclear D gene. Germline V lookup: CDR1 SGHTA, CDR2 FQGNSA. Trimming left V 0 bases short and J 8 bases short, with 10 bases between. This CDR3 region has 14 residues. CDR3 nucleotides: TGTGCCAGCAGCTTAGCGGTGTTCGGAGGGGAGCTGTTTTTT. Its protein product is CASSLAVFGGELFF.

This chain uses TRBV12-3 or TRBV12-4 with TRBJ2-7, with TRBD2 identical over 8 bases. The CDR3 has 15 residues. The V and J ends lost 6 bases and 2 bases, in that order; junction bases with no gene match: 9. CDR3 coding DNA: TGTGCCAGCAGACCCGGGACTAGTGGGCCCTACGAGCAGTACTTC. Amino acids: CASRPGTSGPYEQYF.

The chain couples TRBV28 to TRBJ2-7; 11 bases match TRBD2. Germline V gives CDR1 MDHEN, CDR2 SYDVKM. This CDR3 spans 19 amino acids. The junction had 17 bases not matched to a gene; V was cut back by 3 bases and J by 4 bases. CDR3 region: CASSFRRWTSGPWVYEQYF. CDR3 sequence (DNA): TGTGCCAGCAGTTTCAGGAGGTGGACTAGCGGGCCCTGGGTGTACGAGCAGTACTTC. The full variable domain, completed using reference TRBV28 and TRBJ2-7, is DVKVTQSSRYLVKRTGEKVFLECVQDMDHENMFWYRQDPGLGLRLIYFSYDVKMKEKGDIPEGYSVSREKKERFSLILESASTNQTSMYLCASSFRRWTSGPWVYEQYFGPGTRLTVT.

This chain joins TRBV30 and TRBJ2-7; D is unclear. Germline CDR1 is GTSNPN and CDR2 is SVGIG (reference sequence). The ends were cut back, 7 bases at V and 2 bases at J, with 21 bases in the middle. This CDR3 is built from 15 residues. In DNA, the CDR3 is TGTGCCTACACGTCCAGAGCCCAGGCTCCCTACGAGCAGTACTTC. This codes for CAYTSRAQAPYEQYF.

The CDR3 region has the DNA TGTGCCAGCAGCCCCACTTTTCTCTCTGGGGCCAACGTCCTGACTTTC. It is translated as CASSPTFLSGANVLTF. This chain joins TRBV27 and TRBJ2-6, with unresolved D. The CDR3 covers 16 residues. V lost 6 bases and J lost 0, with 12 bases in between. CDR1 is MNHEY, CDR2 SMNVEV, per germline (reference sequence).

This clonotype was observed many times. The chain carries TRBV15 and TRBJ2-3, with D possibly being TRBD1 or TRBD2 (5 bases each). Trimming stripped 1 base from V and 0 bases from J, with 14 bases between. The CDR3 loop spans 17 amino acids. The germline V gene has CDR1 LNHNV and CDR2 YYDKDF (reference sequence). CDR3 residues: CATSRARGGTSTDTQYF. CDR3 coding DNA: TGTGCCACCAGCAGAGCCCGTGGGGGAACTAGCACAGATACGCAGTATTTT.

The rearrangement joins TRBV7-9 to TRBJ2-5, with D tentatively TRBD1 or TRBD2 (5 bases each). The CDR3 has 15 residues. V gave up 7 bases and J gave up 4 bases, with 19 bases separating them. Germline values: CDR1 SEHNR, CDR2 FQNEAQ (reference sequence). The CDR3 reads CASNLGVTGPETQYF. The CDR3 coding sequence is TGTGCCAGCAACCTTGGTGTTACGGGGCCAGAGACCCAGTACTTC.